This TCR beta chain was found in a study of T cell changes during pregnancy in multiple sclerosis. Libraries were prepared by immunoSEQ multiplex PCR; TCRdb keeps only in-frame clonotypes and omits some of them. The sample records more than 30,000 clones, 85% to 95% being singletons. V lost 1 base and J lost 3; bases outside the gene matches: 20. The germline V gene encodes CDR1 MGHRA and CDR2 YSYEKL. The CDR3 is made up of 20 amino acids. The chain combines TRBV4-1 with TRBJ1-1; 7 positions agree with TRBD1. The sequenced material came from PBMCs (not recorded whether the cells were cultured). The sequence came from a female donor with multiple sclerosis, enrolled in a pregnancy study. The CDR3 sequence: CASSQASGTAKTGADTEAFF. The CDR3 region has the DNA TGCGCCAGCAGCCAAGCCTCCGGGACAGCGAAAACCGGGGCGGACACTGAAGCTTTCTTT.